A single T cell receptor (beta chain) is shown here with its context. This sample was taken from a study of CD8+ T cells in alopecia areata. Looked up from germline, CDR1 is GTSNPN and CDR2 is SVGIG (reference sequence). This CDR3 comprises 15 residues. Trimming shortened V by 3 bases and J by 0 bases, and 14 bases separated the two germline ends. After isolation, RNA underwent reverse transcription to generate cDNA as the sequencing template. Profiled with immunoSEQ multiplex PCR; TCRdb holds only in-frame clones, not every one. The sample has 250,000 or so clones, about two thirds seen once. The sample was CD4+ T cells sorted from blood, taken at week 0. The chain recombines TRBV30 with TRBJ1-1; D is undetermined. The source of this sequence is a human donor with alopecia areata. The CDR3 spells CAWRTLRALNTEAFF. The CDR3 region has the DNA TGTGCCTGGAGGACCCTGCGAGCCTTGAACACTGAAGCTTTCTTT.